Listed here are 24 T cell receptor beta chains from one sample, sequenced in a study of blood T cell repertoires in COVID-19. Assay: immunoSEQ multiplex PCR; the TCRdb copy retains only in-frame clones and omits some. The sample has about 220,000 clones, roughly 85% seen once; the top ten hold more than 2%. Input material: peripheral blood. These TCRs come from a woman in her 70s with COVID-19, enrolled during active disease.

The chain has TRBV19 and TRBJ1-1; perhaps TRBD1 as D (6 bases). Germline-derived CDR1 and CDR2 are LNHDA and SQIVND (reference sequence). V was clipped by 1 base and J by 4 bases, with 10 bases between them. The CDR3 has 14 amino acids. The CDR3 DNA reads TGTGCCAGTAGTATAGCCCAGGGGCTCACTGAAGCTTTCTTT. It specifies CASSIAQGLTEAFF.

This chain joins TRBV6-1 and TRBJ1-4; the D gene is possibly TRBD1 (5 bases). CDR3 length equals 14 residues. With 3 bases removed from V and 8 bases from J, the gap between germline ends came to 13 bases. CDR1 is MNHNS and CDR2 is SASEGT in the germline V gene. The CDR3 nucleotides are TGTGCCAGCAGTGACGACTGGGGCGCGGAAAAACTGTTTTTT. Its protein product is CASSDDWGAEKLFF.

The CDR3 DNA sequence: TGTGCCAGCAGCTTAGCCCCAGGGGGCGCGGGAGGAAACACCATATATTTT. It specifies CASSLAPGGAGGNTIYF. V is TRBV7-2 and J is TRBJ1-3; 8 bases are shared with TRBD1. There are 17 residues in the CDR3. Germline loops: CDR1 SGHTA, CDR2 FQGNSA. The V and J ends lost 0 bases and 4 bases, in that order; junction bases with no gene match: 8.

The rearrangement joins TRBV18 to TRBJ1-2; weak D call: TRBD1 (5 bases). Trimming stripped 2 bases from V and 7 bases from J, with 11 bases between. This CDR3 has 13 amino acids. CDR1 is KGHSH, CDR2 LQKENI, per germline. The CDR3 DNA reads TGTGCCAGCTCACCAGACAGTGGATTTGGCTACACCTTC. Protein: CASSPDSGFGYTF.

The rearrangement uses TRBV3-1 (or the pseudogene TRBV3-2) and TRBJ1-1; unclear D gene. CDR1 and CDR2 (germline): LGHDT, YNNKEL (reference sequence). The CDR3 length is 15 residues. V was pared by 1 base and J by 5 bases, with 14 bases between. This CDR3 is CASSQVGQAGTEAFF. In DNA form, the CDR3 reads TGTGCCAGCAGCCAAGTCGGCCAGGCGGGTACTGAAGCTTTCTTT.

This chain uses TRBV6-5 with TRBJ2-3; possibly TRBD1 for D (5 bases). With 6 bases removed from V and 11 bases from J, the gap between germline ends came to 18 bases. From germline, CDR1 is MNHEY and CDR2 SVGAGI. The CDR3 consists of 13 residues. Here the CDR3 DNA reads TGTGCCAGCAGCTTCGCTAACGGGCAGGGGCAGTATTTT. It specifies CASSFANGQGQYF.

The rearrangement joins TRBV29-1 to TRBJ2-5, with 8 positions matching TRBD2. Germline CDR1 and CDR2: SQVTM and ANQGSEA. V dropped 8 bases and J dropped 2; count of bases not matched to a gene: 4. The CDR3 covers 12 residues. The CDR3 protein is CSPGGVQETQYF. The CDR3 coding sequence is TGCAGCCCCGGGGGGGTTCAAGAGACCCAGTACTTC.

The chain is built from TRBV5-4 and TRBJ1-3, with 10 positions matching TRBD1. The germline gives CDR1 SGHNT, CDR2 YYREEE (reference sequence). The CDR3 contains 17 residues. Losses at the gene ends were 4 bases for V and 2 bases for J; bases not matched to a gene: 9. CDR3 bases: TGTGCCAGCAGCCTAGTCCCGGGACAGGGGACTGGAAACACCATATATTTT. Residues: CASSLVPGQGTGNTIYF.

The CDR3 here is CASSFTGGDSPLHF. The CDR3 nucleotides are TGTGCCAGCAGCTTTACAGGGGGCGATTCACCCCTCCACTTT. The chain recombines TRBV5-4 with TRBJ1-6; 9 bases are shared with TRBD1. The CDR3 totals 14 residues. J lost 8 bases, V lost 2 bases, and 2 bases had no gene match. The V gene's germline CDR1 is SGHNT and CDR2 YYREEE (reference sequence).

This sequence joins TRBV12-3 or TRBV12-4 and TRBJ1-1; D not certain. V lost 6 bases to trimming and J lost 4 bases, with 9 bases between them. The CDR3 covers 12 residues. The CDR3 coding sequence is TGTGCCAGCAGGGTTTACGGCACTGAAGCTTTCTTT. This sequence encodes CASRVYGTEAFF.

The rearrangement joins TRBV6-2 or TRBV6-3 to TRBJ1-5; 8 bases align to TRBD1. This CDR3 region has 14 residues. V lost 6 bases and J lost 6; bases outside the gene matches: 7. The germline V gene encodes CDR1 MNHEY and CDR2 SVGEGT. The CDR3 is CASSGQGGGQPQHF. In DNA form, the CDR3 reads TGTGCCAGCAGCGGACAGGGCGGGGGTCAGCCCCAGCATTTT.

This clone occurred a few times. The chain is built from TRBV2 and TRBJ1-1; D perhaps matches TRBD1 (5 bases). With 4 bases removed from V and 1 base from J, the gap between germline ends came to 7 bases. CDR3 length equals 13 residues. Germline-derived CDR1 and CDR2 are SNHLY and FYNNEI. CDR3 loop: CASSVTGNTEAFF. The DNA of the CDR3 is TGTGCCAGCAGTGTAACAGGGAACACTGAAGCTTTCTTT.

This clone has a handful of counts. The CDR3 protein is CASSFLKTGPGGYTF. In nucleotides, the CDR3 is TGTGCCAGCAGCTTTCTAAAAACAGGGCCCGGGGGCTACACCTTC. This chain uses TRBV7-2 with TRBJ1-2; D possibly corresponds to TRBD1 (6 bases). Germline V gene data show CDR1 as SGHTA and CDR2 as FQGNSA. CDR3 length: 15 residues. Trimming removed 3 bases at V and 8 bases at J, with 19 bases between.

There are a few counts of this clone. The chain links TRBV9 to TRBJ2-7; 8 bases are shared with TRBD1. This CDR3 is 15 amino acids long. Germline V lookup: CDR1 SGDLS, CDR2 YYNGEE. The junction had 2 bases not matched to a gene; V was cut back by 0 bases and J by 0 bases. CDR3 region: CASSVEGTGSYEQYF. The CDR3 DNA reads TGTGCCAGCAGCGTAGAGGGGACAGGCTCCTACGAGCAGTACTTC.

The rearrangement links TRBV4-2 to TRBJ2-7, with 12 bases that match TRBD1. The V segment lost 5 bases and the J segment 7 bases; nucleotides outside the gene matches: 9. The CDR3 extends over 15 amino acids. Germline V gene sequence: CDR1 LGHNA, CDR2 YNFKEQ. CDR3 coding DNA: TGTGCCAGCAGCAATCGGGACAGGGGGCTGGGAGAGCAGTACTTC. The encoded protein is CASSNRDRGLGEQYF.

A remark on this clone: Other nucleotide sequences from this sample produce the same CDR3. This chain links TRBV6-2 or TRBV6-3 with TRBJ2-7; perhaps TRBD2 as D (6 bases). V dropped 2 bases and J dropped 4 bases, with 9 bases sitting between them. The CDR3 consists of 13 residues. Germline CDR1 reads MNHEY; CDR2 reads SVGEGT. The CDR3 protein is CASSYRSGYEQYF. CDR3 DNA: TGTGCCAGCAGTTACAGGAGCGGGTACGAGCAGTACTTC.

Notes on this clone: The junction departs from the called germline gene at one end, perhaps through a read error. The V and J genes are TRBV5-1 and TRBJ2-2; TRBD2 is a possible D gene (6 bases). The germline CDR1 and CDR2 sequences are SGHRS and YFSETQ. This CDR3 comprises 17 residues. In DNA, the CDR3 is TGCGTCAGCAGCACACCACCATCTAGCGTCGGGGCCGGGGAGCTGTTTTTT. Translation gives CVSSTPPSSVGAGELFF.

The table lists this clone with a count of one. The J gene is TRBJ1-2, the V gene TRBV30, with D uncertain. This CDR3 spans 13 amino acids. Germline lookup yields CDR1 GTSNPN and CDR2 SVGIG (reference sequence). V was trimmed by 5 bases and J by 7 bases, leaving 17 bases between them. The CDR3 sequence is CAWSIGHSLGYTF. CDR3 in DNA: TGTGCCTGGTCTATTGGGCACAGCCTTGGCTACACCTTC.

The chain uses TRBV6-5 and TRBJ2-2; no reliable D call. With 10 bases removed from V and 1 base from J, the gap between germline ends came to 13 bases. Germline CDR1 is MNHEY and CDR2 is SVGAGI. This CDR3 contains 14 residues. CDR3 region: CATPPRRNTGELFF. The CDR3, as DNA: TGTGCCACCCCTCCCAGGCGGAACACCGGGGAGCTGTTTTTT.

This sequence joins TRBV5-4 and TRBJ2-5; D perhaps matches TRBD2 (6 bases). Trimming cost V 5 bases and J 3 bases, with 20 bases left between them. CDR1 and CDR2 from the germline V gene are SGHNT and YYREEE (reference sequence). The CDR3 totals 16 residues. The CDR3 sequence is CASSYSPGGAEETQYF. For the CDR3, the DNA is TGTGCCAGCAGTTATAGCCCCGGCGGGGCGGAAGAGACCCAGTACTTC.

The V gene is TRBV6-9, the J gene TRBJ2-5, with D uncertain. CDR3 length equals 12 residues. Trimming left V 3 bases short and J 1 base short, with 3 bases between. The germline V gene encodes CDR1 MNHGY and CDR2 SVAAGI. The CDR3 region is CASSYLQETQYF. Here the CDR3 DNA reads TGTGCCAGCAGTTACCTCCAAGAGACCCAGTACTTC.

CDR3 sequence reads: CASSLGSFGNEQFF. The CDR3 DNA follows: TGTGCCAGCAGCTTAGGGTCCTTCGGTAATGAGCAGTTCTTC. The chain joins TRBV7-2 to TRBJ2-1; D unclear. Germline V gives CDR1 SGHTA, CDR2 FQGNSA. V lost 1 base and J 7 bases, leaving 11 bases between the germline ends. This CDR3 contains 14 residues. The entire variable domain, with the rest obtained from reference TRBV7-2 and TRBJ2-1, is as follows: GAGVSQSPSNKVTEKGKDVELRCDPISGHTALYWYRQSLGQGLEFLIYFQGNSAPDKSGLPSDRFSAERTGGSVSTLTIQRTQQEDSAVYLCASSLGSFGNEQFFGPGTRLTVL.

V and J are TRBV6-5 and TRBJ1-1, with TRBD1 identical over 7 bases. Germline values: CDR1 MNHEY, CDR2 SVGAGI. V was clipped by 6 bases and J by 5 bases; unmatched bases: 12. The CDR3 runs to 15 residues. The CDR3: CASRLLTGQKTEAFF. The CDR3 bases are TGTGCCAGCAGATTACTGACAGGGCAGAAGACTGAAGCTTTCTTT.

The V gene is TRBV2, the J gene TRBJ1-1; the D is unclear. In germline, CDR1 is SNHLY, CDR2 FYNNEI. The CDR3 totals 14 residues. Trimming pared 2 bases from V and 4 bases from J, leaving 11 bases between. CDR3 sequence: CASSELSGITEAFF. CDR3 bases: TGTGCCAGCAGTGAATTATCCGGGATCACTGAAGCTTTCTTT.